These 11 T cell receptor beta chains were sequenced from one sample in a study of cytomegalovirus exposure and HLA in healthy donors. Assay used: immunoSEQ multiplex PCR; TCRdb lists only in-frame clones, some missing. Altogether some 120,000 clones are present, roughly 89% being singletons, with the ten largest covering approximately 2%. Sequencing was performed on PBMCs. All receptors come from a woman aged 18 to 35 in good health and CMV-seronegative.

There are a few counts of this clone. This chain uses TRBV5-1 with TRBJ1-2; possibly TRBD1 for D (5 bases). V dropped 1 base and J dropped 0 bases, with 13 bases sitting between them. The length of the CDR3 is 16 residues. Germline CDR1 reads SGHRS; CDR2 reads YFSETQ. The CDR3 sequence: CASSLLSRASNYGYTF. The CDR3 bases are TGCGCCAGCAGCTTGCTTTCCAGGGCCTCTAACTATGGCTACACCTTC.

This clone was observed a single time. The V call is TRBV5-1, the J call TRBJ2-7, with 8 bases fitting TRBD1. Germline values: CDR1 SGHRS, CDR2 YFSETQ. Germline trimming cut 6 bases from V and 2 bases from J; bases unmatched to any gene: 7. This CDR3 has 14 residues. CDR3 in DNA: TGCGCCAGCATAAGCAGGGGGCCACCCTACGAGCAGTACTTC. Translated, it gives CASISRGPPYEQYF.

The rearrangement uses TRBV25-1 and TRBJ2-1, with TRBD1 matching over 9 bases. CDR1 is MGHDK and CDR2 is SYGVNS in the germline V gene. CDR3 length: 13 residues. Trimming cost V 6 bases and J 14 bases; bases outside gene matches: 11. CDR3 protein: CASSGWDRVLEFF. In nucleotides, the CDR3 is TGTGCCAGCAGCGGGTGGGACAGGGTCTTGGAGTTCTTC. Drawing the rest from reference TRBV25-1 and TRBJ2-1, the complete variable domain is EADIYQTPRYLVIGTGKKITLECSQTMGHDKMYWYQQDPGMELHLIHYSYGVNSTEKGDLSSESTVSRIRTEHFPLTLESARPSHTSQYLCASSGWDRVLEFFGPGTRLTVL.

In DNA, the CDR3 is TGTGCCAGCAGTAAGACGGGGACAGGGCTCGCTGGGGCCAACGTCCTGACTTTC. Encoded protein: CASSKTGTGLAGANVLTF. The V call is TRBV28, the J call TRBJ2-6, with TRBD1 matching 9 bases. V shed 5 bases and J 2 bases; nucleotides not matched to a gene: 10. Germline CDR1 is MDHEN and CDR2 is SYDVKM. The length of the CDR3 is 18 residues.

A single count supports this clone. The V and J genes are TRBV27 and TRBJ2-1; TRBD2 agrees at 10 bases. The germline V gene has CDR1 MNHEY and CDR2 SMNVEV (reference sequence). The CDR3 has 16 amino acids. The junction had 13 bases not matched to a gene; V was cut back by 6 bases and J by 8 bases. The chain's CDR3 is CASSTGEAGGPDEQFF. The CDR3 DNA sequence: TGTGCCAGCAGCACAGGAGAAGCGGGAGGGCCCGATGAGCAGTTCTTC.

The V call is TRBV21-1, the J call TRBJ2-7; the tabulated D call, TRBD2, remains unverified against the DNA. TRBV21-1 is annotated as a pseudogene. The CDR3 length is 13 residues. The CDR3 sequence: CATPAGHFYEQYF. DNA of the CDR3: TGTGCCACCCCAGCGGGCCACTTCTACGAGCAGTACTTC.

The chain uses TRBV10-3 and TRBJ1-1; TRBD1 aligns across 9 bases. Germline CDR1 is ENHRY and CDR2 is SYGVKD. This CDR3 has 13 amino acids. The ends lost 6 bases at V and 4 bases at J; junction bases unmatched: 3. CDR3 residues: CAIRGQGATEAFF. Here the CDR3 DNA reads TGTGCCATCAGGGGACAGGGCGCCACTGAAGCTTTCTTT.

In DNA form, the CDR3 reads TGTGCCAGCAGTGAATTTAGAGGCTACGACTACGAGCAGTACTTC. This gives the protein CASSEFRGYDYEQYF. The chain joins TRBV25-1 to TRBJ2-7; D remains ambiguous. Trimming shortened V by 1 base and J by 3 bases, and 13 bases separated the two germline ends. CDR1 is MGHDK, CDR2 SYGVNS, per germline. This CDR3 has 15 residues.

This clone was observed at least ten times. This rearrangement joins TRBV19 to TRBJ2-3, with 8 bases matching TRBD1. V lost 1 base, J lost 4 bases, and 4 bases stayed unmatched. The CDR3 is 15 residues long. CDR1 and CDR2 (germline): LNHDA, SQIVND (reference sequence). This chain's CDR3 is CASSIGTGGADTQYF. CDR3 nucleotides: TGTGCCAGTAGTATAGGAACAGGGGGAGCAGATACGCAGTATTTT. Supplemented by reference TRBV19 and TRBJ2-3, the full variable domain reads DGGITQSPKYLFRKEGQNVTLSCEQNLNHDAMYWYRQDPGQGLRLIYYSQIVNDFQKGDIAEGYSVSREKKESFPLTVTSAQKNPTAFYLCASSIGTGGADTQYFGPGTRLTVL.

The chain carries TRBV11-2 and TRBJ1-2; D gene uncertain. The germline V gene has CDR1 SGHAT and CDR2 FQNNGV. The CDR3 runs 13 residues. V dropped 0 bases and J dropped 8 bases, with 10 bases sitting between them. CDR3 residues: CASSLDSIGGYTF. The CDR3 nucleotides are TGTGCCAGCAGCTTAGATTCCATCGGGGGCTACACCTTC.

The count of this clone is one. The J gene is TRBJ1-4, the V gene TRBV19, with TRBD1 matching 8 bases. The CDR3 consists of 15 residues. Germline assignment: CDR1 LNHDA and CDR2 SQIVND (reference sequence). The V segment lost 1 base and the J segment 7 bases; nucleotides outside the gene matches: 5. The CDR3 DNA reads TGTGCCAGTAGTATAGTAGGACAGGGTGGTGAAAAACTGTTTTTT. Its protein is CASSIVGQGGEKLFF.